This TCR beta chain was sequenced for a study of cytomegalovirus exposure and HLA in healthy donors. The PCR employed 60 Vbeta primers together with 13 Jbeta primers. Only in-frame clones appear in the TCRdb table, and some are missing; sequencing was by immunoSEQ multiplex PCR. The sample carries under 250,000 clones, roughly 79% recorded once. The sample holds a few counts of this clone. Its antigen is undetermined. Notes on the study in general: Later on, analysis showed that most CMV-associated TCR beta chains appeared to be HLA-restricted. Across donors, most TCRs were seen rarely, yet some public ones were widespread.

V dropped 9 bases and J dropped 3 bases, with 11 bases sitting between them. From germline, CDR1 is SGHNT and CDR2 YENEEA. The CDR3 covers 13 residues. The rearrangement uses TRBV11-3 and TRBJ2-2; perhaps TRBD1 as D (6 bases). Sequencing used PBMCs. This receptor was identified in a man aged 25 to 40 in good health and CMV-seronegative. The CDR3: CASVAGDTGELFF. DNA for the CDR3: TGTGCCAGTGTTGCAGGGGACACCGGGGAGCTGTTTTTT.